This note documents a single T cell receptor (beta chain) sequence. Antigen unknown. This entry is derived from a study of T-cell reconstitution after alpha-beta-depleted transplantation in children. Study-wide points: Reportedly, roughly two months post-transplant, alpha-beta T cells arose from several hundred expanded graft clones. For some patients, TCRbeta diversity was high at day 60 because of recipient T cells and thymic progenitors that survived. Newly produced T cells mostly provided counts and TCRbeta diversity after one year, as hyperexpanded clones declined.

This CDR3 region has 20 residues. Trimming took 4 bases from V and 6 from J; bases not matched to a gene: 21. Per the germline V gene, CDR1 is SSHAT and CDR2 is FNYEAQ (reference sequence). A TCRbeta library incorporating unique molecular identifiers was prepared. MiXCR was run by TCRdb on the PCR reads, yielding one entry per CDR3 protein. This table holds 610,000 or so distinct CDR3 sequences, 27% found once. The sequencing used PBMCs, collected before TCRalphabeta/CD19-depleted stem cell transplant. The receptor was isolated from a boy in the first two years of life with Wiskott-Aldrich syndrome, due to receive a stem cell transplant. The chain is built from TRBV7-7 and TRBJ2-2; the match to TRBD2 covers 9 bases. CDR3: CASSSKVPGAIRTSAGELFF. DNA for the CDR3: TGTGCCAGCAGCTCGAAAGTACCGGGCGCCATCCGGACTAGCGCCGGGGAGCTGTTTTTT.